This T cell receptor beta chain was found in a study of Graves' ophthalmopathy and Graves' hyperthyroidism. Notes on the study in general: Detection in blood was also observed for most expanded thyroid clonotypes above 0.001 frequency.

Exclusion covered patients with other autoimmune diseases or uncontrolled infections (as well as pregnancy or lactation). PBMCs originated in roughly 11 ml of fresh peripheral blood. This CDR3 spans 14 amino acids. CDR1 and CDR2 (germline): DFQATT, SNEGSKA (reference sequence). V was pared by 4 bases and J by 6 bases, with 18 bases between. With respect to this clonotype: Its cognate antigen is unknown.

Using RNA transcripts, the TCR beta CDR3 regions were amplified. After a first-round RT-PCR with HTBI primers, a second-round multiplex PCR was run. TCRdb ran MiXCR on the multiplex PCR reads and lists one entry per CDR3 protein. The table includes fewer than 650,000 distinct CDR3 sequences, approximately 22% detected once. The chain carries TRBV20-1 and TRBJ2-5; D may be TRBD1 or TRBD2 (6 bases each). Sequencing was performed on peripheral blood. This receptor was identified in a woman under 30 with stable Graves' hyperthyroidism. Some clones in this sample may be carry-over from other donors' samples. This CDR3 is CSANTGGTGKTQYF. The CDR3 bases are TGCAGTGCTAACACCGGGGGTACAGGGAAGACCCAGTACTTC.